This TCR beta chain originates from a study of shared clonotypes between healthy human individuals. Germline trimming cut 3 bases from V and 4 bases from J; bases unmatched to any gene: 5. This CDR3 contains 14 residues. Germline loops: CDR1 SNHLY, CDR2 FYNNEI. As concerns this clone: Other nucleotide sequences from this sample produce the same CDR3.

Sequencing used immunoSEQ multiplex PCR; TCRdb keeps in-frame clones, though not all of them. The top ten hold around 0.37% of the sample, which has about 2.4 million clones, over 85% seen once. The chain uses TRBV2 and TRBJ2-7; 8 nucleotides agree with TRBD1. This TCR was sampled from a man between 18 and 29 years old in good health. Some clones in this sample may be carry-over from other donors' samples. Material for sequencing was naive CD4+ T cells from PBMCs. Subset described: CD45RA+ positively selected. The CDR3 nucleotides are TGTGCCAGCAGTGACCAGGGGGCGTATTACGAGCAGTACTTC. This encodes CASSDQGAYYEQYF.